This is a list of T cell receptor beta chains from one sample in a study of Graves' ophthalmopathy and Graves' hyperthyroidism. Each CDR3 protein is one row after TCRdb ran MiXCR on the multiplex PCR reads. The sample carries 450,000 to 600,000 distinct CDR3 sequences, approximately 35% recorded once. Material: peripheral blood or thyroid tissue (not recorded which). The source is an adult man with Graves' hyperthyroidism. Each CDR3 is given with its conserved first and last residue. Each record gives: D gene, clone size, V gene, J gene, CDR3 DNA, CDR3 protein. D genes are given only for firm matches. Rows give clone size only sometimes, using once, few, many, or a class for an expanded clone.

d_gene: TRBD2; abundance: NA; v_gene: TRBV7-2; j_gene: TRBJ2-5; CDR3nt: TGTGCCAGCAGCGGATCGCGGGAGGGAAGGCAAGAGACCCAGCACTTC; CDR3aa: CASSGSREGRQETQHF
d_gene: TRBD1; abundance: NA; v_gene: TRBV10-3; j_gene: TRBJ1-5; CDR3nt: TGTGCCAGCAGGGGGAATAACAATCAGCCCCAGCATTTT; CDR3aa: CASRGNNNQPQHF
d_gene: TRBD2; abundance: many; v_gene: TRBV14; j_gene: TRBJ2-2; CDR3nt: TGTGCCAGCAGCATCGTCGCGGGAGCAAGGACCGGGGAGCTGTTTTTT; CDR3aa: CASSIVAGARTGELFF
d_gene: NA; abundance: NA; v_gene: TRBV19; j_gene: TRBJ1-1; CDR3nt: TGTGCCAGTAGAGTTGGCAGGGGGAACACTGAAGCTTTCTTT; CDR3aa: CASRVGRGNTEAFF
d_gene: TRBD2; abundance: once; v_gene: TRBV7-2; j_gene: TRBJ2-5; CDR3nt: TGTGCCAGCAGTCGATCGAGCGGGGCTGAGACCCAGTACTTC; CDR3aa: CASSRSSGAETQYF
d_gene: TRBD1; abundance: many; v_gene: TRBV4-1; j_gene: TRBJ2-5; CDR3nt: TGCGCCAGCAGCCAAGGGACAGGAGACCAAGAGACCCAGTACTTC; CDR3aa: CASSQGTGDQETQYF
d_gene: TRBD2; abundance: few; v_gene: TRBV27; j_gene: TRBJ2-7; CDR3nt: TGTGCCAGTAGCGGGAGTAACGAGCAGTACTTC; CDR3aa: CASSGSNEQYF
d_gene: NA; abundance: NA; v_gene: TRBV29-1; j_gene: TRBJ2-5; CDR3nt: TGCAGCGTTGGGGGGGCGGGTGGAATGCTCGGAGAGACCCAGTACTTC; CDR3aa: CSVGGAGGMLGETQYF
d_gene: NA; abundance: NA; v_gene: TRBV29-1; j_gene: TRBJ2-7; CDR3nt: TGCAGCTTAGGGCCGACGCGGGAGCAGTACTTC; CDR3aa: CSLGPTREQYF
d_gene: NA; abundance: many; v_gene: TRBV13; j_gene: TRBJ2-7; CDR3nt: TGTGCCAGCAGCCTCGGACAGAACCCACGCGAGCAGTACTTC; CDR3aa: CASSLGQNPREQYF
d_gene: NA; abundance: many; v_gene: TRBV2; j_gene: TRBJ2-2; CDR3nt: TGTGCCAGCTCCGACGGGGAGCTGTTTTTT; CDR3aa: CASSDGELFF
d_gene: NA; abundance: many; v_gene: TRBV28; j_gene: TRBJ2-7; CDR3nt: TGTGCCAGCAGTCTCCAGCTCTCCTACGAGCAGTACTTC; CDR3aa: CASSLQLSYEQYF
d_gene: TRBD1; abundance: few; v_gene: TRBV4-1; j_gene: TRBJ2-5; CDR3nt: TGCGCCAGCAGCCAAGATGGACAGGGGGGGCTCCAAGAGGCCCAGTACTTC; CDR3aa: CASSQDGQGGLQEAQYF
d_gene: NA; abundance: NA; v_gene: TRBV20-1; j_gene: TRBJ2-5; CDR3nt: TGCAGTGCTAGCGGACCACAAGAGACCCAGTACTTC; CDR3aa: CSASGPQETQYF
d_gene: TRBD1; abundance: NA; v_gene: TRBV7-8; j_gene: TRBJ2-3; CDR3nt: TGTGCCAGCAGCTTAGACAGGGGTAGCACAGATACGCAGTATTTT; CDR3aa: CASSLDRGSTDTQYF
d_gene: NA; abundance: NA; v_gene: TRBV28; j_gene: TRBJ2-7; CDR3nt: TGTGCCACCATGACAACAGGGAGCTCCTACGAGCAGTACTTC; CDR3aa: CATMTTGSSYEQYF
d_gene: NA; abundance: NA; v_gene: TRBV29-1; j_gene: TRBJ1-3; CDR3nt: TGCAGCGCTCTGTCCGGAAACACCATATATTTT; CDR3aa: CSALSGNTIYF
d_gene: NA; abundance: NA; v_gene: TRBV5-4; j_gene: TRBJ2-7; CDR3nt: TGTGCCAGCAGCTTGGCGGCAGGGGTTTGGGACGAGCAGTACTTC; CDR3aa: CASSLAAGVWDEQYF
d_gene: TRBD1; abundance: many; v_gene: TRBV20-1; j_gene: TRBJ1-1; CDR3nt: TGCAGTGCTAGAGACCCCGGGACAGGGGTGAACACTGAAGCTTTCTTT; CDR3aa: CSARDPGTGVNTEAFF
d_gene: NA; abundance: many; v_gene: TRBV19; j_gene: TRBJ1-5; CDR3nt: TGTGCCAGTAGTTTCCGACCCAATCAGCCCCAGCATTTT; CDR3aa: CASSFRPNQPQHF
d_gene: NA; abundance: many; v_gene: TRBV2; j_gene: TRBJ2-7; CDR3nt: TGTGCCAGCAGCGTGGGCTGGGGGAACGAGCAGTACTTC; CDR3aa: CASSVGWGNEQYF
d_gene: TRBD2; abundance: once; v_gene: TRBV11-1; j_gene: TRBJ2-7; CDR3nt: TGTGCCAGCAGCTTAGCGGGGAGGGATTCCTACGAGCAGTACTTC; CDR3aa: CASSLAGRDSYEQYF
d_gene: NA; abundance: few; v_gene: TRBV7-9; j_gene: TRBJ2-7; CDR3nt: TGTGCCACCAGGGGGGATGGCTACGAGCAGTACTTC; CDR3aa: CATRGDGYEQYF
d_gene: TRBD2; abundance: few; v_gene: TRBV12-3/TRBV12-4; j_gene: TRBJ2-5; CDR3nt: TGTGCCAGCAGGCCGGGACTAGCGGGAGAGACCCAGTACTTC; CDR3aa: CASRPGLAGETQYF
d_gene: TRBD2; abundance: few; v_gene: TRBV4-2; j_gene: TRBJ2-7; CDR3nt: TGTGCCAGCAGCCAAGAAATAGGTAGCGGGGCCTACGAGCAGTACTTC; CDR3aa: CASSQEIGSGAYEQYF
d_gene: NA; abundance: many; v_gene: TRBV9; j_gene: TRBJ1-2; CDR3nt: TGTGCCAGCAGATCGGACAGCTATGGCTACACCTTC; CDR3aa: CASRSDSYGYTF
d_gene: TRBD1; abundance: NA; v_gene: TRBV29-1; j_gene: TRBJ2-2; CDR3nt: TGCAGCGCTGGGACAGCCTGGGAGCTGTTTTTT; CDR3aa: CSAGTAWELFF
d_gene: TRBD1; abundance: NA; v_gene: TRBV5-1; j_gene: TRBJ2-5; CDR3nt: TGCGCCACCCGACAGGGGGCGGGGGAAGAGACCCAGTACTTC; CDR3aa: CATRQGAGEETQYF
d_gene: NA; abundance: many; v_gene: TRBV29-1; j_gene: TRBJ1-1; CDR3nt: TGCAGCGTTGGGAGAGGAGGGAACACTGAAGCTTTCTTT; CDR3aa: CSVGRGGNTEAFF
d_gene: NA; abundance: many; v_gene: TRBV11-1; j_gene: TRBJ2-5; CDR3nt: TGTGCCAGTAGTGCCCAAGAGACCCAGTACTTC; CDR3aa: CASSAQETQYF
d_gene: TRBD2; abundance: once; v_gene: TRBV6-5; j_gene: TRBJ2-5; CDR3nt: TGTGCCGGCAGTGAAACGGCGGGAGATGGGGAGACCCAGTACTTC; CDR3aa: CAGSETAGDGETQYF
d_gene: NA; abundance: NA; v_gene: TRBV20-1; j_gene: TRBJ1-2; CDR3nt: TGCAGTACTCACCTAACTGGCTACACCTTC; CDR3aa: CSTHLTGYTF